This T cell receptor (beta chain) was sequenced for a study of blood T cell repertoires in COVID-19. Across the whole study: Acute-phase and convalescent COVID-19 samples originated in the United States, Italy and Spain.

The repertoire was sequenced with immunoSEQ multiplex PCR; TCRdb's copy has only in-frame clones and lacks some. The data hold about 280,000 clones, with roughly 86% observed a single time. This clone has just one count. V was cut by 6 bases and J by 1 base, with 21 bases left in between. Germline V CDR1 and CDR2: SEHNR, FQNEAQ (reference sequence). The CDR3 spans 18 residues. Sequenced sample: peripheral blood. The clonotype comes from a woman in her twenties or thirties who had recovered from COVID-19. The chain recombines TRBV7-9 with TRBJ2-2; D is perhaps TRBD1 (6 bases). This CDR3 reads CASRPPFRTARNTGELFF. CDR3 DNA sequence: TGTGCCAGCAGGCCCCCCTTTAGGACAGCAAGGAACACCGGGGAGCTGTTTTTT.